The 6 T cell receptor beta chains in this list originate from one sample, sequenced in a study of beta chain features in type 1 diabetes. Notes on the study in general: Moderate but significant shortening of TCRB CDR3s was recorded in all four CD4+ subsets from Type 1 diabetes patients.

Isolated RNA was reverse transcribed in full, so expressed TCRB transcripts were sequenced. TCRdb's table, derived via immunoSEQ multiplex PCR, lists solely in-frame clones and lacks some. The table has 300,000 to 350,000 clones, around 9% seen once. These receptors' targets are unknown. Sequencing used central memory CD4+ T cells from blood. These receptors all come from a man younger than 45 with type 1 diabetes.

This chain joins TRBV15 and TRBJ1-6, with D unclear. Germline lookup yields CDR1 LNHNV and CDR2 YYDKDF (reference sequence). The CDR3 extends over 15 amino acids. V was trimmed by 7 bases and J by 10 bases, leaving 20 bases between them. The CDR3 sequence is CATTPGKGTNSPLHF. The CDR3, as DNA: TGTGCCACCACCCCAGGAAAGGGAACCAACTCACCCCTCCACTTT. The full variable domain, in which reference TRBV15 and TRBJ1-6 provide the parts outside the CDR3, is DAMVIQNPRYQVTQFGKPVTLSCSQTLNHNVMYWYQQKSSQAPKLLFHYYDKDFNNEADTPDNFQSRRPNTSFCFLDIRSPGLGDTAMYLCATTPGKGTNSPLHFGNGTRLTVT.

The V and J genes are TRBV4-3 and TRBJ2-1; 13 bases map to TRBD2. CDR3 size: 14 residues. Germline CDR1 and CDR2: LGHNA and YSLEER. The V segment lost 1 base and the J segment 13 bases; nucleotides outside the gene matches: 4. The CDR3: CASSQVTSGGAQFF. CDR3 DNA sequence: TGCGCCAGCAGCCAAGTAACTAGCGGGGGGGCTCAGTTCTTC.

This clone was seen ten or more times. This CDR3 is also generated by other DNA sequences in the sample. The chain combines TRBV9 with TRBJ1-2; D might be TRBD1 (5 bases). The germline V gene encodes CDR1 SGDLS and CDR2 YYNGEE. The V gene lost 0 bases and the J gene lost 3 bases, with 9 bases spanning the gap. The CDR3 loop spans 14 amino acids. The CDR3 region has the DNA TGTGCCAGCAGCGTAGTGCCGGGGGACTATGGCTACACCTTC. Translating it yields CASSVVPGDYGYTF.

This clone was found a few times. Written as DNA, the CDR3 is TGTGCCAGCAGCCCCGGACAGACCTATCAGCCCCAGCATTTT. It codes for CASSPGQTYQPQHF. The chain carries TRBV7-2 and TRBJ1-5; the D gene is possibly TRBD1 (6 bases). Germline V gene lookup returns CDR1 SGHTA and CDR2 FQGNSA. The CDR3 runs to 14 residues. V was clipped by 5 bases and J by 5 bases, with 13 bases between them.

The chain is built from TRBV19 and TRBJ2-5; 8 bases map to TRBD1. The CDR3 runs 14 residues. The germline CDR1 and CDR2 sequences are LNHDA and SQIVND (reference sequence). Trimming took 5 bases from V and 5 from J; bases not matched to a gene: 7. The CDR3 here is CASSHRTGPETQYF. CDR3 in DNA: TGTGCCAGTAGTCATCGGACAGGGCCGGAGACCCAGTACTTC.

This clone qualifies as medium-sized. Other nucleotide sequences from this sample produce the same CDR3. The gene calls are TRBV5-6 and TRBJ2-5; 10 bases align to TRBD2. Germline V gene sequence: CDR1 SGHDT, CDR2 YYEEEE. CDR3 length: 13 residues. The trim removed 4 bases at V and 5 bases at J, leaving 2 bases unmatched. The CDR3 DNA follows: TGTGCCAGCAGCCCGGGACTAGCGGAGACCCAGTACTTC. Residues: CASSPGLAETQYF. The full variable domain, completed using reference TRBV5-6 and TRBJ2-5, is DAGVTQSPTHLIKTRGQQVTLRCSPKSGHDTVSWYQQALGQGPQFIFQYYEEEERQRGNFPDRFSGHQFPNYSSELNVNALLLGDSALYLCASSPGLAETQYFGPGTRLLVL.